A single sample gave rise to the 15 T cell receptor beta chains below, sequenced in a study of blood T cell repertoires in COVID-19. Sequencing used immunoSEQ multiplex PCR; TCRdb keeps in-frame clones, though not all of them. This table has tens of thousands of clones, more than 75% appearing once. The sequenced material came from peripheral blood. The receptors come from a human donor with acute or convalescent COVID-19. The donor label of this sample is uncertain.

The V call is TRBV19, the J call TRBJ2-1, with D perhaps TRBD2 (6 bases). The CDR3 contains 15 residues. V lost 5 bases, J lost 2 bases, and 13 bases lay in between. CDR1 LNHDA and CDR2 SQIVND come from the germline V gene (reference sequence). CDR3 sequence reads: CASSLRDSTYNEQFF. CDR3 DNA: TGTGCCAGTAGTCTCCGGGACTCTACCTACAATGAGCAGTTCTTC.

The chain uses TRBV24-1 and TRBJ2-2; TRBD1 matches at 7 bases. The CDR3 is 18 residues long. V trimming: 5 bases; J trimming: 3 bases; junction bases outside the gene matches: 14. Germline CDR1 is KGHDR and CDR2 is SFDVKD. CDR3 region: CATSATPRGQRYTGELFF. The CDR3 coding sequence is TGTGCCACCAGTGCAACCCCCCGGGGACAGAGATACACCGGGGAGCTGTTTTTT.

This chain links TRBV9 with TRBJ2-1, with D perhaps matching TRBD1 (6 bases). This CDR3 spans 14 amino acids. Germline V gene lookup returns CDR1 SGDLS and CDR2 YYNGEE. V was clipped by 0 bases and J by 5 bases, with 9 bases between them. CDR3 residues: CASSVGNRDNEQFF. CDR3 nucleotides: TGTGCCAGCAGCGTAGGAAACAGGGACAATGAGCAGTTCTTC.

The V gene is TRBV6-1, the J gene TRBJ1-2; 8 positions agree with TRBD1. J was trimmed by 6 bases and V by 4 bases; bases with no gene match: 13. CDR1 is MNHNS and CDR2 is SASEGT in the germline V gene. There are 16 residues in the CDR3. CDR3 DNA: TGTGCCAGCAGTGCCCCTCCAGACAGGGGTGGGGATGGCTACACCTTC. Its translation is CASSAPPDRGGDGYTF.

The V gene is TRBV30, the J gene TRBJ1-2, with a tentative D call TRBD1 (5 bases). The CDR3 consists of 14 residues. V lost 7 bases and J lost 2, with 17 bases in between. Looked up from germline, CDR1 is GTSNPN and CDR2 is SVGIG (reference sequence). This chain's CDR3 is CASSRAGLNYGYTF. The CDR3 DNA sequence: TGTGCCTCCAGCAGGGCAGGCCTAAACTATGGCTACACCTTC.

CDR3 nucleotides: TGTGCCAGCAGCCAAGCGGGTTATGGCTACACCTTC. Its translation is CASSQAGYGYTF. The rearrangement links TRBV28 to TRBJ1-2; D not resolved. The CDR3 length is 12 residues. The ends were cut back, 6 bases at V and 5 bases at J, with 10 bases in the middle. Germline V gene lookup returns CDR1 MDHEN and CDR2 SYDVKM.

The CDR3 coding sequence is TGTGCCTGGAGTTATAGCGGCGAGCAGTACTTC. It yields the protein CAWSYSGEQYF. The chain uses TRBV30 and TRBJ2-7; weak D call: TRBD2 (6 bases). Trimming shortened V by 2 bases and J by 6 bases, and 8 bases separated the two germline ends. CDR3 length: 11 amino acids. Germline loops: CDR1 GTSNPN, CDR2 SVGIG (reference sequence).

This clone has a single count. The gene calls are TRBV3-1 (or the pseudogene TRBV3-2) and TRBJ1-6, with D perhaps TRBD1 (5 bases). With 3 bases removed from V and 10 bases from J, the gap between germline ends came to 13 bases. Looked up from germline, CDR1 is LGHDT and CDR2 is YNNKEL (reference sequence). The CDR3 totals 14 residues. The CDR3 sequence: CASSHGSGESPLHF. The CDR3 DNA reads TGTGCCAGCAGCCATGGGTCGGGGGAATCACCCCTCCACTTT.

The chain has TRBV12-5 and TRBJ2-7, with 9 bases matching TRBD1. The V segment lost 7 bases and the J segment 8 bases; nucleotides outside the gene matches: 6. Looked up from germline, CDR1 is LGHNT and CDR2 is FRNRAP. The CDR3 spans 12 residues. The CDR3 bases are TGTGCTAGTGCCCTGGACAGGGGCCAGCAGTACTTC. Translating gives CASALDRGQQYF. Full variable domain (remainder filled in from reference TRBV12-5 and TRBJ2-7): DARVTQTPRHKVTEMGQEVTMRCQPILGHNTVFWYRQTMMQGLELLAYFRNRAPLDDSGMPKDRFSAEMPDATLATLKIQPSEPRDSAVYFCASALDRGQQYFGPGTRLTVT.

The rearrangement links TRBV4-2 to TRBJ1-2; D remains ambiguous. The CDR3 runs 15 residues. V shed 1 base and J shed 3 bases, with 12 bases lying between them. In germline, CDR1 is LGHNA, CDR2 YNFKEQ. CDR3 sequence (DNA): TGTGCCAGCAGCCAAGTCACAGAGCCCGACTATGGCTACACCTTC. Its translation: CASSQVTEPDYGYTF.

This chain connects TRBV28 to TRBJ1-5; no definite D call. V lost 8 bases and J 2 bases, leaving 10 bases between the germline ends. CDR1 and CDR2 from the germline V gene are MDHEN and SYDVKM. This CDR3 region has 13 residues. This CDR3 reads CASLRQGNQPQHF. CDR3 in DNA: TGTGCCAGCTTAAGACAAGGCAATCAGCCCCAGCATTTT.

The rearrangement links TRBV13 to TRBJ2-1, with 7 bases aligning to TRBD2. This CDR3 region has 17 residues. The J segment lost 0 bases and the V segment lost 7 bases, leaving 12 bases of the junction unmatched. Germline lookup yields CDR1 PRHDT and CDR2 FYEKMQ (reference sequence). The CDR3: CASTLEVGGSSYNEQFF. The CDR3 bases are TGTGCCAGCACCCTAGAGGTCGGGGGGAGCTCCTACAATGAGCAGTTCTTC. Complete variable domain (other parts from reference TRBV13 and TRBJ2-1): AAGVIQSPRHLIKEKRETATLKCYPIPRHDTVYWYQQGPGQDPQFLISFYEKMQSDKGSIPDRFSAQQFSDYHSELNMSSLELGDSALYFCASTLEVGGSSYNEQFFGPGTRLTVL.

CDR3 coding DNA: TGTGCCAGCAGTGAAGCCGGTCGTCAGCCCCAGCATTTT. It translates to CASSEAGRQPQHF. The chain employs TRBV6-1 and TRBJ1-5; no clear D gene. Trimming shortened V by 0 bases and J by 6 bases, and 6 bases separated the two germline ends. The germline V gene has CDR1 MNHNS and CDR2 SASEGT. CDR3 length equals 13 residues.

CDR3 bases: TGTGCCAGCATAATGTCGGGGACAGGGGCCTCTGGAAACACCATATATTTT. Protein: CASIMSGTGASGNTIYF. The chain links TRBV28 to TRBJ1-3; TRBD1 agrees at 10 bases. Per the germline V gene, CDR1 is MDHEN and CDR2 is SYDVKM. J gave up 0 bases and V 7 bases, and 9 bases lay outside the gene matches. This CDR3 comprises 17 residues.

CDR3 coding DNA: TGTGCCAGCAGTGGCGGTATAAGTTCACCCCTCCACTTT. Protein product: CASSGGISSPLHF. The chain links TRBV6-2 or TRBV6-3 to TRBJ1-6; D unclear. The CDR3 is 13 residues long. Germline V gene lookup returns CDR1 MNHEY and CDR2 SVGEGT. Trimming took off 5 bases at V and 9 bases at J, with 11 bases between the two ends.